What follows are 22 T cell receptor beta chains derived from one specimen sequenced in a study of regulatory T cells in long-lasting Graves disease. Both iRepertoire HTBI primers and Arm-PCR of CDR3 regions were used to build the TCR beta libraries. One entry per CDR3 protein results from TCRdb running MiXCR on the multiplex PCR reads. The data contain roughly 520,000 distinct CDR3 sequences, 12% of them singletons. Stated time point: newly diagnosed GD, antithyroid drugs for less than 3 months. Preparation of the TCR library used RNA extracted from PBMCs. These data were also filed under a second study, of T cells in Graves' hyperthyroidism and ophthalmopathy.

The sequencing here drew on peripheral blood mononuclear cells (PBMCs), taken at new diagnosis, from a patient treated with antithyroid drugs. These receptor sequences come from a woman in her twenties or thirties with Graves disease.

This clonotype has ten or more counts. The gene calls are TRBV28 and TRBJ2-2; 9 bases align to TRBD1. Germline-derived CDR1 and CDR2 are MDHEN and SYDVKM. J lost 6 bases, V lost 6 bases, and 11 bases had no gene match. The CDR3 contains 16 residues. The CDR3 here is CASSPPGQGVPGELFF. DNA of the CDR3: TGTGCCAGCAGCCCCCCGGGACAGGGCGTTCCCGGGGAGCTGTTTTTT.

This clonotype has just a few counts. The chain combines TRBV6-2 or TRBV6-3 with TRBJ2-1, with 12 bases fitting TRBD2. V lost 5 bases to trimming and J lost 2 bases; unmatched junction nucleotides: 10. The V gene's germline CDR1 is MNHEY and CDR2 SVGEGT. The CDR3 consists of 18 residues. The DNA of the CDR3 is TGTGCCAGCAGTGAATGGGGGACTAGCGGGCCCACCTACAATGAGCAGTTCTTC. As protein: CASSEWGTSGPTYNEQFF.

This clonotype was counted at least ten times. The V and J genes are TRBV12-3 or TRBV12-4 and TRBJ1-2, with a tentative D call TRBD1 (5 bases). This CDR3 is built from 14 residues. Trimming pared 6 bases from V and 4 bases from J, leaving 15 bases between. CDR3 in amino acids: CASRGTGRLYGYTF. DNA of the CDR3: TGTGCCAGCAGGGGGACCGGGCGACTCTATGGCTACACCTTC.

This clonotype came up many times. This chain joins TRBV6-1 and TRBJ1-2; weak D call: TRBD1 (5 bases). Trimming took off 5 bases at V and 1 base at J, with 14 bases between the two ends. The CDR3 is made up of 15 amino acids. The germline V gene encodes CDR1 MNHNS and CDR2 SASEGT. CDR3: CASSMTDAYNYGYTF. DNA of the CDR3: TGTGCCAGCAGTATGACAGACGCTTATAACTATGGCTACACCTTC.

This chain links TRBV29-1 with TRBJ2-1; possible D gene TRBD2, 6 bases. The germline CDR1 and CDR2 sequences are SQVTM and ANQGSEA. This CDR3 contains 13 residues. V dropped 3 bases and J dropped 6 bases, with 12 bases sitting between them. In DNA form, the CDR3 reads TGCAGCGTTGAGTCGGGAGTGGGCAATGAGCAGTTCTTC. Amino acid sequence: CSVESGVGNEQFF.

This clonotype was observed at least ten times. V usage is TRBV6-1 and J usage is TRBJ2-1; 8 bases align to TRBD2. The CDR3 has 17 residues. Germline values: CDR1 MNHNS, CDR2 SASEGT. J was trimmed by 2 bases and V by 7 bases; bases with no gene match: 13. The CDR3 DNA is TGTGCCAGCATCCCCACCGGGGGGGCGGGAACCTACAATGAGCAGTTCTTC. The encoded protein is CASIPTGGAGTYNEQFF.

This clonotype was detected many times. This chain joins TRBV3-1 and TRBJ2-1; 7 nucleotides match TRBD2. The CDR3 is made up of 15 amino acids. J was trimmed by 0 bases and V by 5 bases; bases with no gene match: 4. The germline V gene has CDR1 LGHDT and CDR2 YNNKEL (reference sequence). The CDR3, as DNA: TGTGCCAGCAGCTCACTAGCGAACTCCTACAATGAGCAGTTCTTC. Its translation: CASSSLANSYNEQFF.

This clonotype was picked up many times. The chain couples TRBV20-1 to TRBJ2-1; 10 bases align to TRBD1. This CDR3 spans 14 amino acids. V gave up 6 bases and J gave up 5 bases; unmatched junction bases: 7. From germline, CDR1 is DFQATT and CDR2 SNEGSKA (reference sequence). The CDR3 region has the DNA TGCAGTGCATGGGACAGGGGCCCGAACAATGAGCAGTTCTTC. It translates to CSAWDRGPNNEQFF.

This clonotype was observed at least ten times. The chain is built from TRBV15 and TRBJ1-2; 7 bases line up with TRBD1. The trim removed 1 base at V and 8 bases at J, leaving 7 bases unmatched. Per the germline V gene, CDR1 is LNHNV and CDR2 is YYDKDF (reference sequence). This CDR3 has 14 amino acids. The CDR3 reads CATSRGGTAGGYTF. Here the CDR3 DNA reads TGTGCCACCAGCAGAGGTGGGACAGCGGGGGGCTACACCTTC.

The table lists this clonotype with many counts. J is TRBJ1-1 and V is TRBV15; tentatively, D is TRBD1 (6 bases). The CDR3 loop spans 15 amino acids. The germline CDR1 and CDR2 sequences are LNHNV and YYDKDF (reference sequence). Trimming pared 0 bases from V and 4 bases from J, leaving 12 bases between. The CDR3 loop is CATSRDLGASTEAFF. The CDR3 DNA reads as TGTGCCACCAGCAGAGATCTGGGGGCGAGCACTGAAGCTTTCTTT.

This clonotype was detected ten times or more. CDR3 coding DNA: TGTGCCAGTAGTTCTCCCCGGGACTACTCCACAGATACGCAGTATTTT. Amino acid sequence: CASSSPRDYSTDTQYF. The chain couples TRBV19 to TRBJ2-3, with 7 bases aligning to TRBD2. Germline assignment: CDR1 LNHDA and CDR2 SQIVND (reference sequence). V trimming: 5 bases; J trimming: 2 bases; junction bases outside the gene matches: 10. The CDR3 length is 16 residues. Using reference TRBV19 and TRBJ2-3 for the parts outside the CDR3, the full variable domain is DGGITQSPKYLFRKEGQNVTLSCEQNLNHDAMYWYRQDPGQGLRLIYYSQIVNDFQKGDIAEGYSVSREKKESFPLTVTSAQKNPTAFYLCASSSPRDYSTDTQYFGPGTRLTVL.

The sample holds many counts of this clonotype. V gene TRBV3-1 combines with J gene TRBJ1-2, with TRBD1 identical over 11 bases. V trimming: 0 bases; J trimming: 7 bases; junction bases outside the gene matches: 7. CDR1 LGHDT and CDR2 YNNKEL come from the germline V gene (reference sequence). The CDR3 runs to 16 residues. The CDR3 spells CASSQDPWTGGSGYTF. CDR3 in DNA: TGTGCCAGCAGCCAAGATCCATGGACAGGGGGCTCTGGCTACACCTTC.

This clonotype was seen repeatedly, ten times or more. V gene TRBV18 combines with J gene TRBJ2-3; D is unclear. The CDR3 is made up of 12 amino acids. Germline assignment: CDR1 KGHSH and CDR2 LQKENI. V dropped 3 bases and J dropped 6 bases, with 7 bases sitting between them. The CDR3 DNA sequence: TGTGCCAGCTCACCGTCATGGGATACGCAGTATTTT. Translation: CASSPSWDTQYF. The entire variable domain, with the rest obtained from reference TRBV18 and TRBJ2-3, is as follows: NAGVMQNPRHLVRRRGQEARLRCSPMKGHSHVYWYRQLPEEGLKFMVYLQKENIIDESGMPKERFSAEFPKEGPSILRIQQVVRGDSAAYFCASSPSWDTQYFGPGTRLTVL.

This clonotype turned up a few times. This rearrangement joins TRBV30 to TRBJ1-3; D remains ambiguous. V shed 2 bases and J shed 0 bases, with 11 bases lying between them. The CDR3 loop spans 15 amino acids. The germline V gene has CDR1 GTSNPN and CDR2 SVGIG (reference sequence). The CDR3 nucleotides are TGTGCCTGGAGTCGGTTAGACCGCTCTGGAAACACCATATATTTT. Protein product: CAWSRLDRSGNTIYF.

This chain links TRBV7-8 with TRBJ2-1; 8 bases agree with TRBD1. Germline V CDR1 and CDR2: SGHVS, FQNEAQ. The CDR3 contains 16 residues. With 6 bases clipped from V and 4 bases from J, the junction kept 11 bases outside the gene matches. The CDR3 spells CASSRQGFAGYNEQFF. DNA for the CDR3: TGTGCCAGCAGTCGACAGGGGTTTGCCGGATACAATGAGCAGTTCTTC. The full variable domain, rest sourced from reference TRBV7-8 and TRBJ2-1, is GAGVSQSPRYKVAKRGQDVALRCDPISGHVSLFWYQQALGQGPEFLTYFQNEAQLDKSGLPSDRFFAERPEGSVSTLKIQRTQQEDSAVYLCASSRQGFAGYNEQFFGPGTRLTVL.

This clonotype was seen many times. V and J are TRBV30 and TRBJ1-1; D is ambiguous. Germline CDR1 is GTSNPN and CDR2 is SVGIG (reference sequence). This CDR3 is built from 13 residues. The V end lost 2 bases, the J end lost 3 bases, and 10 bases lay between the germline ends. CDR3 loop: CAWSFSMDTEAFF. The CDR3 DNA reads as TGTGCCTGGAGTTTCAGCATGGACACTGAAGCTTTCTTT.

J is TRBJ2-3 and V is TRBV29-1, with D maybe TRBD2 (6 bases). From germline, CDR1 is SQVTM and CDR2 ANQGSEA. V lost 3 bases, J lost 3 bases, and 13 bases lay in between. CDR3 length equals 14 residues. The CDR3 DNA reads TGCAGCGTTGAGACGGCTAGCGAGACAGATACGCAGTATTTT. Its translation: CSVETASETDTQYF.

This clonotype was observed at least ten times. This sequence joins TRBV20-1 and TRBJ2-3; D tentatively reads TRBD1 or TRBD2 (6 bases each). The CDR3 spans 14 residues. The germline CDR1 and CDR2 sequences are DFQATT and SNEGSKA (reference sequence). The V and J ends lost 6 bases and 1 base respectively, with 14 bases between them. The CDR3 DNA follows: TGCAGTGCCTTTATGGGGGGCCGCACAGATACGCAGTATTTT. Its translation is CSAFMGGRTDTQYF.

This clonotype was found many times. The chain recombines TRBV2 with TRBJ2-1, with TRBD2 matching over 7 bases. The junction had 11 bases not matched to a gene; V was cut back by 4 bases and J by 8 bases. Germline CDR1 SNHLY, CDR2 FYNNEI. This CDR3 is 15 amino acids long. The CDR3 region is CASSVWREINHEQFF. CDR3 sequence (DNA): TGTGCCAGCAGTGTGTGGCGGGAGATCAACCATGAGCAGTTCTTC.

This clonotype was recorded many times. The V call is TRBV12-3 or TRBV12-4, the J call TRBJ1-2; no firm D call. The CDR3 is 14 amino acids. V was shortened by 5 bases and J by 3 bases, with 13 bases between the two germline ends. CDR3: CASSPLTRDYGYTF. The CDR3 nucleotides are TGTGCCAGCAGTCCCCTTACGCGGGACTATGGCTACACCTTC.

This clonotype was counted ten times or more. The rearrangement links TRBV29-1 to TRBJ1-1, with no clear D. Trimming pared 5 bases from V and 0 bases from J, leaving 10 bases between. CDR3 size: 13 residues. Germline CDR1 and CDR2: SQVTM and ANQGSEA. CDR3 sequence: CSVPRTVNTEAFF. The DNA of the CDR3 is TGCAGCGTTCCCCGGACGGTGAACACTGAAGCTTTCTTT.

In this sample, this clonotype turned up many times. The chain employs TRBV27 and TRBJ2-7; possibly TRBD1 or TRBD2 for D (5 bases each). From germline, CDR1 is MNHEY and CDR2 SMNVEV (reference sequence). There are 14 residues in the CDR3. Trimming stripped 4 bases from V and 1 base from J, with 11 bases between. CDR3 loop: CASSWGIRSYEQYF. The CDR3 nucleotides are TGTGCCAGCAGTTGGGGGATTCGATCCTACGAGCAGTACTTC.